This T cell receptor (beta chain) appears in the sequencing data of a study of graft-versus-host responses after intestinal transplantation. A remark on this clone: Its specificity is not known.

Germline V CDR1 and CDR2: GTSNPN, SVGIG (reference sequence). Trimming pared 2 bases from V and 1 base from J, leaving 14 bases between. The CDR3 has 16 amino acids. The protocol was immunoSEQ multiplex PCR, while the TCRdb copy is restricted to in-frame clones and leaves out a portion. The sample lists about 120,000 clones, just over 90% occurring once. This TCR was recovered from a human donor who received an intestinal transplant. The chain carries TRBV30 and TRBJ2-2, with D possibly TRBD2 on 5 matching bases. This material consisted of unstimulated CD4+ T cells sorted from spleen or lymph node cells, taken before intestinal transplant. The CDR3 DNA is TGTGCCTGGAGTCTAGTTGGAGGCTTGAACACCGGGGAGCTGTTTTTT. Its translation: CAWSLVGGLNTGELFF.